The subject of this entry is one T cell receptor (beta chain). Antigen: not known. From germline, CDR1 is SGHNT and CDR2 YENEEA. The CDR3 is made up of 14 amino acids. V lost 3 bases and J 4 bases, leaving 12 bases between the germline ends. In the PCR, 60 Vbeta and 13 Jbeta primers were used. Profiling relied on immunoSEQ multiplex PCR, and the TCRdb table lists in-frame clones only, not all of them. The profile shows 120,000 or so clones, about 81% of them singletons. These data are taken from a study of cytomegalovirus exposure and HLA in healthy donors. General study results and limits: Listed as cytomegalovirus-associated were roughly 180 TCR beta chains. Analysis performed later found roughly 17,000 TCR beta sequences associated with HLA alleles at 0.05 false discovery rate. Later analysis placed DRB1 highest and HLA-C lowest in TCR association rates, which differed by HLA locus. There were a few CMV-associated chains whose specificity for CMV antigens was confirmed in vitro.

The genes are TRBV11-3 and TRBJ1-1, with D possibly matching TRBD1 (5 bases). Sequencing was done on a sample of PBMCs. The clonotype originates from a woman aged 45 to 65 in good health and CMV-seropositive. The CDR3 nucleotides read TGTGCCAGCAGCTTTTCGGGGGATCTCACTGAAGCTTTCTTT. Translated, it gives CASSFSGDLTEAFF.